The 29 T cell receptor beta chains given below trace back to one sample, sequenced in a study of shared clonotypes between healthy human individuals. Naive CD8 cells were CD45RO-negative, positively selected for CCR7, excluding terminally differentiated effector memory CD45RA+ cells. TCRdb's table, derived via immunoSEQ multiplex PCR, lists solely in-frame clones and lacks some. The data contain more than 2 million clones, about 95% of them singletons. The sequencing input was naive CD8+ T cells sorted from blood. These receptors were obtained from a man between 18 and 29 years old in good health.

CDR3 DNA sequence: TGCAGCGCCTTAAACGCGGGAGTAGGTGAGCAGTTCTTC. This translates into CSALNAGVGEQFF. The genes are TRBV29-1 and TRBJ2-1, with 7 bases fitting TRBD2. Unmatched junction bases numbered 12, after V lost 7 bases and J lost 9 bases. Germline CDR1 SQVTM, CDR2 ANQGSEA. The CDR3 runs 13 residues.

The rearrangement links TRBV7-9 to TRBJ2-7, with D unclear. Trimming pared 4 bases from V and 3 bases from J, leaving 7 bases between. This CDR3 spans 12 amino acids. Germline values: CDR1 SEHNR, CDR2 FQNEAQ (reference sequence). For the CDR3, the DNA is TGTGCCAGCAGCTGGCGGAGCTACGAGCAGTACTTC. Translated, it gives CASSWRSYEQYF.

This chain links TRBV6-5 with TRBJ1-1; 7 nucleotides agree with TRBD1. Germline CDR1 reads MNHEY; CDR2 reads SVGAGI. The CDR3 runs 14 residues. V dropped 4 bases and J dropped 3; count of bases not matched to a gene: 5. This CDR3 reads CASSSGGRHTEAFF. CDR3 in DNA: TGTGCCAGCAGTTCAGGGGGGCGGCACACTGAAGCTTTCTTT.

The chain joins TRBV5-4 to TRBJ2-3; 7 nucleotides line up with TRBD1. Looked up from germline, CDR1 is SGHNT and CDR2 is YYREEE (reference sequence). This CDR3 spans 15 amino acids. V gave up 0 bases and J gave up 2 bases; unmatched junction bases: 3. CDR3 residues: CASSLEGAITDTQYF. The CDR3 DNA sequence: TGTGCCAGCAGCTTGGAGGGGGCGATCACAGATACGCAGTATTTT.

V gene TRBV5-8 combines with J gene TRBJ2-7; tentatively, D is TRBD1 (5 bases). V lost 2 bases and J 1 base, leaving 16 bases between the germline ends. Germline CDR1 SGHTS, CDR2 YDEGEE. This CDR3 has 16 amino acids. This CDR3 is CASSFLTTTVSYEQYF. The CDR3 nucleotides are TGTGCCAGCAGCTTTTTAACCACGACAGTGTCCTACGAGCAGTACTTC. Based on the CDR3 plus reference TRBV5-8 and TRBJ2-7, the full variable domain is EAGVTQSPTHLIKTRGQQATLRCSPISGHTSVYWYQQALGLGLQFLLWYDEGEERNRGNFPPRFSGRQFPNYSSELNVNALELEDSALYLCASSFLTTTVSYEQYFGPGTRLTVT.

V is TRBV9 and J is TRBJ1-2, with D perhaps matching TRBD1 (6 bases). Germline V CDR1 and CDR2: SGDLS, YYNGEE. The ends were cut back, 4 bases at V and 7 bases at J, with 14 bases in the middle. The CDR3 totals 13 residues. DNA for the CDR3: TGTGCCAGCAGCTTGATACAGGGCTCTGGCTACACCTTC. Translated: CASSLIQGSGYTF. Based on the CDR3 plus reference TRBV9 and TRBJ1-2, the full variable domain is DSGVTQTPKHLITATGQRVTLRCSPRSGDLSVYWYQQSLDQGLQFLIQYYNGEERAKGNILERFSAQQFPDLHSELNLSSLELGDSALYFCASSLIQGSGYTFGSGTRLTVV.

This clone appeared once. The chain joins TRBV7-9 to TRBJ2-6; D call uncertain. Trimming removed 5 bases at V and 0 bases at J, with 14 bases between. The CDR3 length is 17 residues. The germline V gene encodes CDR1 SEHNR and CDR2 FQNEAQ (reference sequence). CDR3: CASSPQDGYSGANVLTF. DNA for the CDR3: TGTGCCAGCAGCCCCCAGGACGGATACTCTGGGGCCAACGTCCTGACTTTC.

The chain carries TRBV9 and TRBJ2-1; D may be TRBD2 (6 bases). Germline CDR1 and CDR2: SGDLS and YYNGEE. V lost 0 bases and J 0 bases, leaving 10 bases between the germline ends. This CDR3 comprises 16 residues. CDR3: CASSVAGVSSYNEQFF. Here the CDR3 DNA reads TGTGCCAGCAGCGTAGCGGGGGTGAGCTCCTACAATGAGCAGTTCTTC.

V is TRBV4-2 and J is TRBJ2-1; D is unresolved. Germline V gene data show CDR1 as LGHNA and CDR2 as YNFKEQ. Trimming removed 4 bases from V and 9 bases from J, with 13 bases in between. The CDR3 extends over 13 amino acids. CDR3 sequence (DNA): TGTGCCAGCAGCCCTACCCCGGTTGTTGAGCAGTTCTTC. This gives the protein CASSPTPVVEQFF.

A single count supports this clone. J is TRBJ2-7 and V is TRBV29-1; D ambiguous. The CDR3 sequence is 13 residues long. Germline V gene data show CDR1 as SQVTM and CDR2 as ANQGSEA. V lost 4 bases, J lost 2 bases, and 12 bases lay in between. The CDR3 loop reads CSVVHTVTYEQYF. CDR3 coding DNA: TGCAGCGTTGTTCATACGGTTACCTACGAGCAGTACTTC.

V and J are TRBV13 and TRBJ2-1; D gene unclear. The CDR3 runs to 16 residues. CDR1 PRHDT and CDR2 FYEKMQ come from the germline V gene (reference sequence). The V gene lost 4 bases and the J gene lost 2 bases, with 15 bases spanning the gap. In DNA form, the CDR3 reads TGTGCCAGCAGCTCAGCGCCGAGAGGCCCCTACAATGAGCAGTTCTTC. Protein: CASSSAPRGPYNEQFF.

Worth noting for this clone: At the DNA level, this CDR3 is encoded by other sequences in the same sample as well. V usage is TRBV7-9 and J usage is TRBJ2-2, with 8 bases matching TRBD2. There are 15 residues in the CDR3. V trimming: 5 bases; J trimming: 1 base; junction bases outside the gene matches: 3. Germline values: CDR1 SEHNR, CDR2 FQNEAQ (reference sequence). The DNA for the CDR3 is TGTGCCAGCAGCCTAAGCGGGGGGAACACCGGGGAGCTGTTTTTT. Its translation: CASSLSGGNTGELFF.

The chain carries TRBV7-9 and TRBJ1-2; no definite D call. The V gene lost 10 bases and the J gene lost 5 bases, with 17 bases spanning the gap. CDR1 and CDR2 (germline): SEHNR, FQNEAQ (reference sequence). The CDR3 length is 13 residues. CDR3 nucleotides: TGTGCCACCTCCGGGTCGCTTAAATATGGCTACACCTTC. It codes for CATSGSLKYGYTF.

The J gene is TRBJ2-2, the V gene TRBV27, with TRBD2 as a possible D gene (6 bases). The CDR3 consists of 16 residues. V was clipped by 5 bases and J by 4 bases, with 17 bases between them. In germline, CDR1 is MNHEY, CDR2 SMNVEV (reference sequence). CDR3 sequence (DNA): TGTGCCAGCAGTCCCGGGACTTTCGCAGGCACCGGGGAGCTGTTTTTT. It codes for CASSPGTFAGTGELFF.

The V and J genes are TRBV7-9 and TRBJ2-5, with D perhaps TRBD1 (5 bases). CDR1 and CDR2 (germline): SEHNR, FQNEAQ (reference sequence). This CDR3 has 13 residues. The V gene lost 7 bases and the J gene lost 5 bases, with 14 bases spanning the gap. CDR3 nucleotides: TGTGCCAGCACCCCTGACAGTACGGAGACCCAGTACTTC. As protein: CASTPDSTETQYF.

The chain combines TRBV13 with TRBJ2-5; D perhaps matches TRBD1 (5 bases). The ends were cut back, 0 bases at V and 4 bases at J, with 15 bases in the middle. The germline CDR1 and CDR2 sequences are PRHDT and FYEKMQ (reference sequence). The CDR3 sequence is 16 residues long. CDR3 sequence (DNA): TGTGCCAGCAGCTTAGGCACATTGGACACTACAGAGACCCAGTACTTC. It translates to CASSLGTLDTTETQYF.

Note on this clone: Other DNA sequences in this specimen translate into the identical CDR3. The genes are TRBV7-9 and TRBJ2-7; maybe TRBD2 (5 bases). Germline V gene data show CDR1 as SEHNR and CDR2 as FQNEAQ (reference sequence). CDR3 length: 14 amino acids. The ends were cut back, 1 base at V and 2 bases at J, with 9 bases in the middle. CDR3: CASSLGGNPYEQYF. Here the CDR3 DNA reads TGTGCCAGCAGCTTAGGAGGGAATCCCTACGAGCAGTACTTC.

The chain recombines TRBV6-1 with TRBJ1-5; D might be TRBD1 (6 bases). Between the trimmed V and J ends, which lost 1 base and 4 bases, there was a span of 11 bases. This CDR3 spans 15 amino acids. The V gene's germline CDR1 is MNHNS and CDR2 SASEGT. The DNA of the CDR3 is TGTGCCAGCAGTGAAGAGGGACACCCGAATCAGCCCCAGCATTTT. Its translation: CASSEEGHPNQPQHF.

The V and J genes are TRBV11-2 and TRBJ2-7; D remains unclear. The CDR3 runs 16 residues. V shed 2 bases and J shed 0 bases, with 14 bases lying between them. Looked up from germline, CDR1 is SGHAT and CDR2 is FQNNGV. DNA of the CDR3: TGTGCCAGCAGCTTAATCGTGATGGGCAGCTCCTACGAGCAGTACTTC. The encoded protein is CASSLIVMGSSYEQYF.

This clone was seen once. Germline and junction disagree at one end, which may indicate a read error. The V and J genes are TRBV4-1 and TRBJ2-7; 7 bases map to TRBD1. Germline V gene lookup returns CDR1 MGHRA and CDR2 YSYEKL. The CDR3 length is 13 residues. This CDR3 reads CASGQQGNYEQYF. As DNA, the CDR3 is TGCGCCAGCGGCCAACAGGGGAACTACGAGCAGTACTTC.

The rearrangement joins TRBV28 to TRBJ1-6; D might be TRBD1 (5 bases). V lost 4 bases to trimming and J lost 8 bases, with 12 bases between them. The CDR3 sequence is 14 residues long. From germline, CDR1 is MDHEN and CDR2 SYDVKM. CDR3 DNA: TGTGCCAGCAGTTCCCCCAGGGACGATTCACCCCTCCACTTT. It is translated as CASSSPRDDSPLHF.

The V and J genes are TRBV5-1 and TRBJ2-2; weak D call: TRBD2 (6 bases). Germline-derived CDR1 and CDR2 are SGHRS and YFSETQ. Trimming pared 1 base from V and 4 bases from J, leaving 11 bases between. The CDR3 has 15 amino acids. CDR3: CASSLWRDGTGELFF. CDR3 coding DNA: TGCGCCAGCAGCTTGTGGAGGGACGGCACCGGGGAGCTGTTTTTT. Full variable domain (rest looked up from reference TRBV5-1 and TRBJ2-2): KAGVTQTPRYLIKTRGQQVTLSCSPISGHRSVSWYQQTPGQGLQFLFEYFSETQRNKGNFPGRFSGRQFSNSRSEMNVSTLELGDSALYLCASSLWRDGTGELFFGEGSRLTVL.

V usage is TRBV30 and J usage is TRBJ2-6; 10 bases are shared with TRBD1. The CDR3 is 20 amino acids. Germline-derived CDR1 and CDR2 are GTSNPN and SVGIG (reference sequence). The V segment lost 1 base and the J segment 0 bases; nucleotides outside the gene matches: 12. Here the CDR3 reads CAWSGLRYDRGPSGANVLTF. The CDR3 nucleotides are TGTGCCTGGAGTGGGTTGCGATACGACAGGGGGCCCTCTGGGGCCAACGTCCTGACTTTC.

The table lists this clone with a count of one. The chain has TRBV4-3 and TRBJ1-4; 7 bases agree with TRBD1. Germline CDR1 is LGHNA and CDR2 is YSLEER. V shed 0 bases and J 3 bases; nucleotides not matched to a gene: 4. This CDR3 is built from 16 residues. This CDR3 is CASSQDGQDSNEKLFF. The CDR3 DNA reads TGCGCCAGCAGCCAAGATGGACAGGATTCTAATGAAAAACTGTTTTTT.

With regard to this clone: Other DNA sequences of this sample code for an identical CDR3. The rearrangement joins TRBV5-6 to TRBJ2-7; 8 nucleotides line up with TRBD1. The V gene's germline CDR1 is SGHDT and CDR2 YYEEEE. This CDR3 is built from 14 residues. The V and J ends lost 2 bases and 3 bases, in that order; junction bases with no gene match: 4. The CDR3 loop is CASSLGQGFYEQYF. CDR3 nucleotide sequence: TGTGCCAGCAGCTTAGGACAGGGATTCTACGAGCAGTACTTC.

CDR3 sequence reads: CASNPSGGPGDTQYF. CDR3 bases: TGTGCCAGCAACCCTAGCGGGGGGCCTGGAGATACGCAGTATTTT. The V gene is TRBV9, the J gene TRBJ2-3; 11 positions agree with TRBD2. With V trimmed by 6 bases and J by 5 bases, 8 bases remained unmatched. Germline CDR1 and CDR2: SGDLS and YYNGEE. This CDR3 region has 15 residues.

The genes are TRBV27 and TRBJ1-1; D remains unclear. The CDR3 has 14 residues. CDR1 MNHEY and CDR2 SMNVEV come from the germline V gene (reference sequence). Trimming left V 0 bases short and J 2 bases short, with 7 bases between. The CDR3 sequence is CASSLSSYNTEAFF. The CDR3 DNA is TGTGCCAGCAGTTTATCCTCCTACAACACTGAAGCTTTCTTT.

The chain has TRBV7-6 and TRBJ2-1; 13 nucleotides agree with TRBD2. The V gene's germline CDR1 is SGHVS and CDR2 FNYEAQ. J gave up 6 bases and V 1 base, and 6 bases lay outside the gene matches. The CDR3 contains 17 residues. CDR3 residues: CASSLDGGLAGVNEQFF. CDR3 bases: TGTGCCAGCAGCTTAGACGGAGGACTAGCGGGAGTCAATGAGCAGTTCTTC.

The V call is TRBV9, the J call TRBJ1-1, with D unresolved. V lost 3 bases, J lost 2 bases, and 8 bases lay in between. Germline V gene data show CDR1 as SGDLS and CDR2 as YYNGEE. CDR3 length equals 13 residues. The CDR3 bases are TGTGCCAGCAGCGCAGCGCACAACACTGAAGCTTTCTTT. This sequence encodes CASSAAHNTEAFF.